The present T cell receptor beta chain was sequenced within a study of blood T cells in healthy people across ages. Regarding the study as a whole: Age brought a roughly linear fall in TCR beta diversity measured per million T cells.

Total RNA amounts of at least 6 micrograms were extracted per sample. Note on this clonotype: The antigen remains undetermined.

The use of a sample-barcoded 5' primer and a J-beta primer mix characterized a second PCR of roughly 6 to 11 cycles. TCRdb ran MiXCR on the 5' RACE reads and lists one entry per CDR3 protein. This repertoire shows about 680,000 distinct CDR3 sequences, about half found once; its top ten account for 30% to 40%. The sequence derives from an older woman in good health. The sequenced sample was blood.

The CDR3 sequence is CASSGTGGAYEQFF. In nucleotides, the CDR3 is TGTGCCAGCAGCGGGACAGGGGGCGCGTATGAGCAGTTCTTC. This chain uses TRBV11-3 with TRBJ2-1; TRBD1 matches 12 bases. Germline CDR1 is SGHNT and CDR2 is YENEEA. The J segment lost 8 bases and the V segment lost 5 bases, leaving 4 bases of the junction unmatched. The CDR3 runs to 14 residues.